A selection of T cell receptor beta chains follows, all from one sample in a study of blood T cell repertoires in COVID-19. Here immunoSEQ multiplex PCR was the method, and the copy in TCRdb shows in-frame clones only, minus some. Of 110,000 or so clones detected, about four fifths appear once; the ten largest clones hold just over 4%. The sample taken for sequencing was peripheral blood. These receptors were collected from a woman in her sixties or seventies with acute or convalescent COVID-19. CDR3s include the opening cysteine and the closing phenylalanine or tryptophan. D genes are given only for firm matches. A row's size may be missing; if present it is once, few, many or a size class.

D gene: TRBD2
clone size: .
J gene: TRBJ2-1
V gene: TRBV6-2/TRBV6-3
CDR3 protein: CASTPGMVAGGNEQFF
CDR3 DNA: TGTGCCAGCACCCCGGGGATGGTAGCGGGAGGCAATGAGCAGTTCTTC

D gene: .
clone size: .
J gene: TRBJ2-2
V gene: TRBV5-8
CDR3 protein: CASSFGGVITGELFF
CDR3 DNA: TGTGCCAGCAGCTTTGGCGGGGTCATCACCGGGGAGCTGTTTTTT

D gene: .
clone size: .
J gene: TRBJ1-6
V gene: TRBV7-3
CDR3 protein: CASSPRGGRDSPLHF
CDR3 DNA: TGTGCCAGCAGCCCTCGGGGAGGGAGGGATTCACCCCTCCACTTT

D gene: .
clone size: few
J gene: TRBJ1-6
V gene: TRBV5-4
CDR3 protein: CASSAGNSPLHF
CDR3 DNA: TGTGCCAGCAGCGCCGGGAATTCACCCCTCCACTTT

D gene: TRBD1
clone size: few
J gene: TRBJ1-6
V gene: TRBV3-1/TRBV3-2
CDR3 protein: CASSQGDRDNSPLHF
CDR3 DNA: TGTGCCAGCAGCCAAGGAGACAGGGATAATTCACCCCTCCACTTT

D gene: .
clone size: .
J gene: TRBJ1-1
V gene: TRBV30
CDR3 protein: CAWSVLSSNTEAFF
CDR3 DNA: TGTGCCTGGAGTGTCTTGAGCTCGAACACTGAAGCTTTCTTT

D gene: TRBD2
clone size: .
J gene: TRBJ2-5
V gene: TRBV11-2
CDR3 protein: CASSLDRRLAGASEYF
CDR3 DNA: TGTGCCAGCAGCTTAGATCGTAGACTAGCGGGGGCCTCTGAGTACTTC

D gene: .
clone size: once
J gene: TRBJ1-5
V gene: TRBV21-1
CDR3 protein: CASSKVRGSWEPQHF
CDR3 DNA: TGTGCCAGCAGCAAAGTCCGGGGGTCCTGGGAGCCCCAGCATTTT

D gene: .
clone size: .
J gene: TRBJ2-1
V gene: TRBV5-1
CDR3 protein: CASRPGVSSYNEQFF
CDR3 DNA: TGCGCCAGCCGTCCGGGGGTAAGCTCCTACAATGAGCAGTTCTTC

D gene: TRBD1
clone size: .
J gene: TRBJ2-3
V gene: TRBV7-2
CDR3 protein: CASSFRDRGPDTQYF
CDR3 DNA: TGTGCCAGCAGCTTTCGGGACAGGGGCCCCGATACGCAGTATTTT

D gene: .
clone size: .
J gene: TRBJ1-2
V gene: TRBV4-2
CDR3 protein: CASSQEVGARGGYTF
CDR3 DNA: TGTGCCAGCAGCCAAGAGGTAGGGGCGCGGGGTGGCTACACCTTC

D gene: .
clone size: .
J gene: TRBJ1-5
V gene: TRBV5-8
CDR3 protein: CASSLDTGWNQPQHF
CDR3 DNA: TGTGCCAGCAGCTTGGATACGGGTTGGAATCAGCCCCAGCATTTT

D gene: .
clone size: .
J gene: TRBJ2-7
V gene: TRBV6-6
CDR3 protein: CASTHGGPYEQYF
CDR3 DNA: TGTGCCAGCACCCACGGGGGACCCTACGAGCAGTACTTC

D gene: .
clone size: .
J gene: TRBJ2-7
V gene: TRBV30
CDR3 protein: CACTRRAGGSGISYEQYF
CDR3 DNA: TGTGCCTGCACCCGCCGGGCAGGGGGGAGCGGTATCTCCTACGAGCAGTACTTC

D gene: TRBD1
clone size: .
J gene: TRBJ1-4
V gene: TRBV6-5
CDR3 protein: CASSTGQGLEKLFF
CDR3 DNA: TGTGCCAGCAGTACGGGACAGGGGTTGGAAAAACTGTTTTTT

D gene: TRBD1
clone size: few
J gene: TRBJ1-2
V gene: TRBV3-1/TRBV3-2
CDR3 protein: CASSQAPGQGYGYTF
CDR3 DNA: TGTGCCAGCAGCCAAGCCCCGGGACAGGGCTATGGCTACACCTTC

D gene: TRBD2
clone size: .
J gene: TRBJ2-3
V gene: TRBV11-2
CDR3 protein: CASSFSGGNTDTQYF
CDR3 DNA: TGTGCCAGCAGCTTTAGCGGGGGGAACACAGATACGCAGTATTTT

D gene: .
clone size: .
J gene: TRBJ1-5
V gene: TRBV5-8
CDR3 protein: CASSPGVYREPQHF
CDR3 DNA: TGTGCCAGCAGCCCGGGTGTTTACAGGGAGCCCCAGCATTTT

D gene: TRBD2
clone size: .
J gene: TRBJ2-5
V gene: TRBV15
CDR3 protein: CATSRDLGGIETQYF
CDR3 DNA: TGTGCCACCAGCAGAGATCTCGGGGGGATCGAGACCCAGTACTTC

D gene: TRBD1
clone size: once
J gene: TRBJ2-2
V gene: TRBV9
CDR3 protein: CASSPGGAIDRELFF
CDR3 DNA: TGTGCCAGCAGCCCAGGGGGCGCAATCGACCGGGAGCTGTTTTTT

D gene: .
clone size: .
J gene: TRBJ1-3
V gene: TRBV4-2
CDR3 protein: CASSRERGSGNTIYF
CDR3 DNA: TGTGCCAGCAGCCGCGAGAGAGGGTCCGGAAACACCATATATTTT

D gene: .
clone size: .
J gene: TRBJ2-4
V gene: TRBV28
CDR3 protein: CASSPSEKNIQYF
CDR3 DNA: TGTGCCAGCAGCCCCTCTGAGAAAAACATTCAGTACTTC

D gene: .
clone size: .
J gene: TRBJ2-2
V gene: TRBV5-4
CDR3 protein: CASSLAGELFF
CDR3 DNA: TGTGCCAGCAGCTTGGCTGGGGAGCTGTTTTTT

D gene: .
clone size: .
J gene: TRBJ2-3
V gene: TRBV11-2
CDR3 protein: CASSFNQGTTDTQYF
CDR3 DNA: TGTGCCAGCAGCTTTAACCAGGGAACCACAGATACGCAGTATTTT

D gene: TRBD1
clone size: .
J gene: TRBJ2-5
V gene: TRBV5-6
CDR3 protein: CASSFLTGDGETQYF
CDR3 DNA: TGTGCCAGCAGCTTCCTAACAGGGGACGGAGAGACCCAGTACTTC

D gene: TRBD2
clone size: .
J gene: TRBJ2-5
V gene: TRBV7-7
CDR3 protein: CASSLGTSKETQYF
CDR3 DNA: TGTGCTAGCAGCCTGGGGACTAGTAAAGAGACCCAGTACTTC

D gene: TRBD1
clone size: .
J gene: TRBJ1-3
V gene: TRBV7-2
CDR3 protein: CASSHPGQGYTIYF
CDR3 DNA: TGTGCCAGCAGCCATCCGGGACAGGGCTACACCATATATTTT

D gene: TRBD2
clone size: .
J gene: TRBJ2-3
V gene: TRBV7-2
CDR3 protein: CASSERGAGGPKGTDTQYF
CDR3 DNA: TGTGCCAGCAGCGAGCGGGGAGCGGGGGGGCCGAAGGGCACAGATACGCAGTATTTT

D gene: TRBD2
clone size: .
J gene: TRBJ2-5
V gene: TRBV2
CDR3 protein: CASTASGRSETQYF
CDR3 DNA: TGTGCCAGCACAGCCAGCGGGAGATCGGAGACCCAGTACTTC

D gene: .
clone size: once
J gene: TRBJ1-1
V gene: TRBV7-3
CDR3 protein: CASSLHDRNTEAFF
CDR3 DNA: TGTGCCAGCAGCTTACACGACAGGAACACTGAAGCTTTCTTT

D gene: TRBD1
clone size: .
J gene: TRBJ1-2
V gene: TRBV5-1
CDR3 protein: CASSLFDRESGYTF
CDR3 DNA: TGCGCCAGCAGCTTGTTCGACAGGGAATCTGGCTACACCTTC

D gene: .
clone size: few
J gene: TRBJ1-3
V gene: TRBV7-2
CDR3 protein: CASSLLGAGSGNTIYF
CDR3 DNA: TGTGCCAGCAGCTTACTTGGGGCAGGCTCTGGAAACACCATATATTTT

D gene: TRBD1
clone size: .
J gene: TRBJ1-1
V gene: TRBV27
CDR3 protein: CASRKTGTAEAFF
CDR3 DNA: TGTGCCAGCAGGAAAACAGGGACAGCTGAAGCTTTCTTT

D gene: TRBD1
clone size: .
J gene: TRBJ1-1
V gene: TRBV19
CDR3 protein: CASSIMGQHTEAFF
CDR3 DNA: TGTGCCAGTAGTATTATGGGACAGCACACTGAAGCTTTCTTT

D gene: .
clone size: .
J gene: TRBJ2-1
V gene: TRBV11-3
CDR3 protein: CASSSGAGQNGEQFF
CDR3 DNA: TGTGCCAGCAGCTCAGGAGCGGGACAAAACGGTGAGCAGTTCTTC

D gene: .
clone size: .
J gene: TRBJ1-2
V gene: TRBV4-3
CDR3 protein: CASSQVGAVINYGYTF
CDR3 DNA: TGCGCCAGCAGCCAAGTGGGGGCAGTGATCAACTATGGCTACACCTTC

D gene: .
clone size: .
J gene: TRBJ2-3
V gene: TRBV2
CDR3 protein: CASRFQGTDTQYF
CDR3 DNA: TGTGCCAGCAGATTTCAGGGCACAGATACGCAGTATTTT

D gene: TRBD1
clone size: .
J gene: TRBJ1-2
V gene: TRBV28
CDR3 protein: CASSRLRRTGGNYGYTF
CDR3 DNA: TGTGCCAGCAGTCGTCTCAGACGGACAGGGGGCAACTATGGCTACACCTTC

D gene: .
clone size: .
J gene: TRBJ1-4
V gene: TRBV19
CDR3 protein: CASSDRLAMGKLFF
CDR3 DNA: TGTGCCAGTAGCGACAGGCTCGCTATGGGGAAACTGTTTTTT

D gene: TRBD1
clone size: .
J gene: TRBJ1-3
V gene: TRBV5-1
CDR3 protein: CASSMGQGYTIYF
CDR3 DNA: TGCGCCAGCAGCATGGGACAGGGGTACACCATATATTTT

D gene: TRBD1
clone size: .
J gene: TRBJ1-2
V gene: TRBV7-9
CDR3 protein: CASSPQGGPANYGYTF
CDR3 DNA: TGTGCCAGCAGCCCACAGGGGGGTCCTGCGAACTATGGCTACACCTTC

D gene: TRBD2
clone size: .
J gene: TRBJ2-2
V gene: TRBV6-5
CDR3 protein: CASRLAGVPGELFF
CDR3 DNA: TGTGCCTCACGACTAGCGGGAGTCCCCGGGGAGCTGTTTTTT

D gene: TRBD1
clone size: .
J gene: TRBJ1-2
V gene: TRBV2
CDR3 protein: CASGDRGVYGYTF
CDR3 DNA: TGTGCCAGCGGGGACAGGGGTGTCTATGGCTACACCTTC

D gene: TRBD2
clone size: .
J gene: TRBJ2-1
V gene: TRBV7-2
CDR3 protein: CASSLDTSGVYNEQFF
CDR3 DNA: TGTGCCAGCAGCTTAGATACTAGCGGAGTTTACAATGAGCAGTTCTTC

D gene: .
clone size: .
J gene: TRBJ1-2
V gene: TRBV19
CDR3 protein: CASSMGRGQGYGYTF
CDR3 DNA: TGTGCCAGTAGTATGGGTCGTGGGCAGGGCTATGGCTACACCTTC